This T cell receptor (beta chain) originates from a study of CD8 T cells in ankylosing spondylitis. Whole-study results and caveats: There was a TCR beta motif, made of several highly homologous variants, that appeared characteristic of ankylosing spondylitis blood.

TCRdb re-analysed the 5' RACE reads in MiXCR, keeping a single row per CDR3 protein. The sample lists roughly 700,000 distinct CDR3 sequences, over 15% occurring once. This clonotype was seen only a few times. The antigen is undetermined. CDR1 and CDR2 (germline): MNHNS, SASEGT. With 6 bases removed from V and 0 bases from J, the gap between germline ends came to 12 bases. This CDR3 comprises 14 residues. The sample was blood, either unsorted or a sorted T cell fraction (not recorded which). V and J are TRBV6-1 and TRBJ2-7, with a possible D match to TRBD2 (6 bases). The source of this sequence is a male donor with ankylosing spondylitis. This CDR3 reads CASSNRGSSYEQYF. The CDR3 bases are TGTGCCAGCAGCAACCGGGGGAGCTCCTACGAGCAGTACTTC.